A selection of T cell receptor beta chains follows, all from one sample in a study of early T cells in non-severe SARS-CoV-2 infection. TCRdb ran MiXCR on the 5' RACE reads and lists one entry per CDR3 protein. The data show roughly 55,000 distinct CDR3 sequences, 6% to 7% seen once. Sequenced sample: whole blood. These receptors all stem from an adult who was a healthcare worker with PCR-confirmed SARS-CoV-2 infection or an uninfected control (not recorded which). The CDR3 runs from the conserved cysteine through the conserved F or W. D genes are given only for firm matches. Not every row has a clone size; where given, it reads once, few, many or a size class.

abundance: few
len: 16
v_gene: TRBV6-6
d_gene: -
j_gene: TRBJ2-2
CDR3nt: TGTGCCAGCAGTAAACCGGGACATACGAACACCGGGGAGCTGTTTTTT
CDR3aa: CASSKPGHTNTGELFF

abundance: -
len: 13
v_gene: TRBV28
d_gene: -
j_gene: TRBJ2-2
CDR3nt: TGTGCCAGCAGACCTAGGTCCACCGGGGAGCTGTTTTTT
CDR3aa: CASRPRSTGELFF

abundance: many
len: 14
v_gene: TRBV29-1
d_gene: TRBD1
j_gene: TRBJ2-2
CDR3nt: TGCGGAGCCCCCGCGACAGGGTTCCCGGGAGAGCTGTTTTTT
CDR3aa: CGAPATGFPGELFF

abundance: -
len: 13
v_gene: TRBV27
d_gene: -
j_gene: TRBJ2-5
CDR3nt: TGTGCCAGCAGACCTAGAGTCCAAGAGACCCAGTACTTC
CDR3aa: CASRPRVQETQYF

abundance: many
len: 14
v_gene: TRBV29-1
d_gene: TRBD1
j_gene: TRBJ1-1
CDR3nt: TGCAGCGTTGAAGGAAGGACAGGCAGCACTGAAGCTTTCTTT
CDR3aa: CSVEGRTGSTEAFF

abundance: -
len: 13
v_gene: TRBV30
d_gene: TRBD1
j_gene: TRBJ1-6
CDR3nt: TGTGCCTGGAGTGTAAAGGGGGCTAATCCCCTCCACTTT
CDR3aa: CAWSVKGANPLHF

abundance: few
len: 14
v_gene: TRBV19
d_gene: TRBD1
j_gene: TRBJ2-7
CDR3nt: TGTGCCAGTAGTCTGGGGACAGGGGCCCACGAGCAGTACTTC
CDR3aa: CASSLGTGAHEQYF

abundance: many
len: 16
v_gene: TRBV14
d_gene: -
j_gene: TRBJ2-2
CDR3nt: TGTGCCAGCAGCCAAGATTCAGTCCGCTACACCGGGGAGCTGTTTTTT
CDR3aa: CASSQDSVRYTGELFF

abundance: many
len: 13
v_gene: TRBV5-6
d_gene: -
j_gene: TRBJ1-5
CDR3nt: TGTGCCAGCAGCTCCCAGAGAGTAGGGCCCCAGCATTTT
CDR3aa: CASSSQRVGPQHF

abundance: few
len: 15
v_gene: TRBV7-2
d_gene: TRBD1
j_gene: TRBJ1-1
CDR3nt: TGTGCCAGCAGCGTGGCAGGGGGCAGTAACACTGAAGCTTTCTTT
CDR3aa: CASSVAGGSNTEAFF

abundance: many
len: 17
v_gene: TRBV5-4
d_gene: TRBD2
j_gene: TRBJ2-3
CDR3nt: TGTGCCAGCAGATCCTTTCGTGGCGGGGGGCGCACAGATACGCAGTATTTT
CDR3aa: CASRSFRGGGRTDTQYF

abundance: many
len: 15
v_gene: TRBV28
d_gene: -
j_gene: TRBJ2-2
CDR3nt: TGTGCCAGCAGTTTCCTACAGGGTGGCACCGGGGAGCTGTTTTTT
CDR3aa: CASSFLQGGTGELFF

abundance: few
len: 14
v_gene: TRBV6-1
d_gene: -
j_gene: TRBJ2-1
CDR3nt: TGTGCCAGCAGTGAAATCGCTAGTAAAAATGAGCAGTTCTTC
CDR3aa: CASSEIASKNEQFF

abundance: -
len: 12
v_gene: TRBV11-3
d_gene: -
j_gene: TRBJ1-4
CDR3nt: TGTGCCAGCAGCTTTTTAAGGGAAAAACTGTTTTTT
CDR3aa: CASSFLREKLFF

abundance: many
len: 14
v_gene: TRBV7-2
d_gene: TRBD2
j_gene: TRBJ2-5
CDR3nt: TGTGCCAGCAGCATTAGCGGGGCCGGGGAGACCCAGTACTTC
CDR3aa: CASSISGAGETQYF

abundance: many
len: 17
v_gene: TRBV6-6
d_gene: TRBD1
j_gene: TRBJ1-1
CDR3nt: TGTGCCAGCAGTTACCCGGGGAGGGGGCTTCTGAACACTGAAGCTTTCTTT
CDR3aa: CASSYPGRGLLNTEAFF

abundance: -
len: 14
v_gene: TRBV2
d_gene: TRBD2
j_gene: TRBJ2-1
CDR3nt: TGTGCCAGCACGGGACTAGCCGGCGGCAATGAGCAGTTCTTC
CDR3aa: CASTGLAGGNEQFF

abundance: many
len: 14
v_gene: TRBV12-3/TRBV12-4
d_gene: -
j_gene: TRBJ2-3
CDR3nt: TGTGCCAGCAGTTTAGTACAGGGCACAGATACGCAGTATTTT
CDR3aa: CASSLVQGTDTQYF

abundance: few
len: 15
v_gene: TRBV4-3
d_gene: -
j_gene: TRBJ1-2
CDR3nt: TGCGCCAGCAGCCGAGACAACAGGGAAGGATTCGGCTACACCTTC
CDR3aa: CASSRDNREGFGYTF

abundance: -
len: 15
v_gene: TRBV7-3
d_gene: TRBD1
j_gene: TRBJ2-7
CDR3nt: TGTGCCAGCAGCTTCGGGACAGGGGCCGCCTACGAGCAGTACTTC
CDR3aa: CASSFGTGAAYEQYF

abundance: few
len: 15
v_gene: TRBV5-1
d_gene: -
j_gene: TRBJ2-7
CDR3nt: TGCGCCAGCAGCTTGGCCACCCAGGATGGGTACGAGCAGTACTTC
CDR3aa: CASSLATQDGYEQYF

abundance: -
len: 13
v_gene: TRBV6-2/TRBV6-3
d_gene: TRBD1
j_gene: TRBJ1-1
CDR3nt: TGTGCCAGCAGATACAGGGGGGGCACTGAAGCTTTCTTT
CDR3aa: CASRYRGGTEAFF

abundance: many
len: 16
v_gene: TRBV18
d_gene: -
j_gene: TRBJ1-4
CDR3nt: TGTGCCAGCTCACTAGACCGGGGGACAACTAATGAAAAACTGTTTTTT
CDR3aa: CASSLDRGTTNEKLFF

abundance: -
len: 19
v_gene: TRBV11-2
d_gene: -
j_gene: TRBJ2-7
CDR3nt: TGTGCCAGCAGCCCCCGACACCAACCTGGACACAGAGGGAAGGACGAGCAGTACTTC
CDR3aa: CASSPRHQPGHRGKDEQYF

abundance: -
len: 14
v_gene: TRBV7-2
d_gene: TRBD2
j_gene: TRBJ2-5
CDR3nt: TGTGCCAGCATACGGACTAGCGGGGAAGAGACCCAGTACTTC
CDR3aa: CASIRTSGEETQYF

abundance: -
len: 15
v_gene: TRBV20-1
d_gene: -
j_gene: TRBJ2-3
CDR3nt: TGCAGTGCCGGCCGGCGTATTGGTCGCGCAGATACGCAGTATTTT
CDR3aa: CSAGRRIGRADTQYF

abundance: many
len: 14
v_gene: TRBV28
d_gene: -
j_gene: TRBJ2-7
CDR3nt: TGTGCCAGCAGTTTAGGCCGGGCTGGAGACGAGCAGTACTTC
CDR3aa: CASSLGRAGDEQYF

abundance: few
len: 18
v_gene: TRBV19
d_gene: TRBD2
j_gene: TRBJ2-3
CDR3nt: TGTGCCAGTAGTAATAGGCCGGGGACTAGCGGGGCGAAAGATACGCAGTATTTT
CDR3aa: CASSNRPGTSGAKDTQYF